The subject of this entry is one TCR beta chain. The antigen is not known. The sample originates from a study of T cell responses to AZD1222 COVID-19 vaccine. Overall study results and limits: Females outnumbered males among donors, who were mostly white British; clonal diversity was possibly underestimated. Only 6 or 7 AZD1222 recipients tested seropositive at baseline.

The protocol was immunoSEQ multiplex PCR, while the TCRdb copy is restricted to in-frame clones and leaves out a portion. The data contain 100,000 to 150,000 clones, roughly 92% of them singletons. Germline V gives CDR1 MNHEY, CDR2 SMNVEV (reference sequence). Trimming removed 3 bases from V and 3 bases from J, with 18 bases in between. This CDR3 comprises 16 residues. The receptor was isolated from an adult in good health. The starting material was peripheral blood, obtained on day 0 of AZD1222 vaccination. The gene calls are TRBV27 and TRBJ2-7; D is unresolved. The CDR3 bases are TGTGCCAGCAGTTTCCGCCTAAATACGATAGACTACGAGCAGTACTTC. Its translation is CASSFRLNTIDYEQYF.